This entry lists 32 T cell receptor beta chains sequenced from one sample in a study of read filtering for tumor transcriptome and immune sequencing. This library used about 360 ng RNA and molecular barcoded adaptors spanning alpha/delta and beta/gamma chains. TCRdb called the reads again in MiXCR, with one record for every CDR3 protein. The sample carries about 90,000 distinct CDR3 sequences, 9% to 15% recorded once. Sequenced input: a population of CD138-negative cells sorted from bone marrow. These receptors were collected from a donor at least 40 years old with multiple myeloma.

Ten or more counts support this clonotype. This sequence joins TRBV28 and TRBJ1-5; no firm D call. The CDR3 is 12 residues long. Germline V gene lookup returns CDR1 MDHEN and CDR2 SYDVKM. V lost 4 bases and J lost 4, with 5 bases in between. In nucleotides, the CDR3 is TGTGCCAGCAGTTCCATTAATCAGCCCCAGCATTTT. It is translated as CASSSINQPQHF.

This chain links TRBV19 with TRBJ1-4, with D maybe TRBD1 (6 bases). Germline CDR1 LNHDA, CDR2 SQIVND (reference sequence). CDR3 length equals 12 residues. Trimming removed 9 bases from V and 7 bases from J, with 12 bases in between. The CDR3, as DNA: TGTGCCAGCCCAGGGGCGGGTGAAAAACTGTTTTTT. It yields the protein CASPGAGEKLFF.

This clonotype is labeled as medium-sized. The chain employs TRBV11-2 and TRBJ2-1; D may correspond to TRBD1 or TRBD2 (5 bases each). The CDR3 totals 16 residues. CDR1 and CDR2 (germline): SGHAT, FQNNGV. V lost 6 bases and J lost 3, with 18 bases in between. The CDR3 DNA is TGTGCCAGCAGGATCGGCAGTGAGGGGATCTACAATGAGCAGTTCTTC. This codes for CASRIGSEGIYNEQFF.

Many counts were recorded for this clonotype. V usage is TRBV7-9 and J usage is TRBJ2-5; TRBD2 agrees at 7 bases. V lost 5 bases and J lost 5; bases outside the gene matches: 5. Germline V CDR1 and CDR2: SEHNR, FQNEAQ (reference sequence). This CDR3 contains 13 residues. The CDR3 loop reads CASSVGGIETQYF. CDR3 sequence (DNA): TGTGCCAGCAGCGTGGGGGGGATTGAGACCCAGTACTTC.

Note on this clonotype: A far more abundant clone sits one base away, making this likely a read error. The rearrangement uses TRBV20-1 and TRBJ2-1; the match to TRBD2 covers 15 bases. The J call is doubtful: the DNA matches TRBJ2-7 better. The CDR3 has 16 amino acids. Germline V gene lookup returns CDR1 DFQATT and CDR2 SNEGSKA (reference sequence). The CDR3: CGATGTSGRSSYEQYF. The CDR3 DNA reads as TGCGGTGCGACAGGGACTAGCGGGAGGAGCTCCTACGAGCAGTACTTC.

This clonotype was seen repeatedly, ten times or more. The genes are TRBV20-1 and TRBJ2-1; D remains unclear. This CDR3 comprises 18 residues. CDR1 is DFQATT, CDR2 SNEGSKA, per germline (reference sequence). Trimming pared 0 bases from V and 0 bases from J, leaving 18 bases between. In nucleotides, the CDR3 is TGCAGTGCTAGAGATTGGAGAGGAGTACCTTCCTCCTACAATGAGCAGTTCTTC. Translated, it gives CSARDWRGVPSSYNEQFF.

For this clonotype: At one boundary the junction diverges from the germline segment, which might be a read error. The DNA of the CDR3 is TGTGCCGGCAGCCCCATCAGGGGAAAAAACGTTCAGTACTTC. Its protein is CAGSPIRGKNVQYF. The rearrangement joins TRBV11-2 to TRBJ2-4, with a tentative D call TRBD1 (6 bases). This CDR3 spans 14 amino acids. The germline V gene has CDR1 SGHAT and CDR2 FQNNGV.

This clonotype has ten or more counts. The chain uses TRBV5-1 and TRBJ2-5; possible D gene TRBD1, 8 bases. Germline lookup yields CDR1 SGHRS and CDR2 YFSETQ. The CDR3 is 13 residues long. V dropped 4 bases and J dropped 4 bases, with 11 bases sitting between them. The CDR3 bases are TGCGCCAGCAGCCACAGGGGGGGAGAGACCCAGTACTTC. Encoded protein: CASSHRGGETQYF.

This clonotype was picked up one time. A read error may be the cause here, since a much bigger clone is one base away. The chain joins TRBV29-1 to TRBJ1-2, with a weak D call TRBD1 (6 bases). Germline CDR1 is SQVTM and CDR2 is ANQGSEA. Trimming took 7 bases from V and 2 from J, leaving 8 bases between them. This CDR3 comprises 11 residues. The CDR3 region has the DNA TGCAGCGCCGGACAGAACTATGGCTACACCTTC. This encodes CSAGQNYGYTF.

This clonotype was counted ten times or more. V gene TRBV7-8 combines with J gene TRBJ2-7; a possible D gene is TRBD2 (6 bases). The CDR3 contains 12 residues. Germline CDR1 and CDR2: SGHVS and FQNEAQ. The V end was cut by 11 bases, the J end by 6 bases, with 17 bases between. The CDR3 nucleotides read TGTGCCGTACGGGACTGGGGAGGCGAGCAGTACTTC. It translates to CAVRDWGGEQYF.

This clonotype has a count of ten or more. The J gene is TRBJ2-5, the V gene TRBV5-1; D gene uncertain. This CDR3 is 14 amino acids long. The V and J ends lost 0 bases and 5 bases respectively, with 11 bases between them. The germline V gene encodes CDR1 SGHRS and CDR2 YFSETQ. The CDR3 DNA reads as TGCGCCAGCAGCTTGGTTCCCGGGCCGGAGACCCAGTACTTC. As protein: CASSLVPGPETQYF.

This clonotype has a count of ten or more. The chain couples TRBV12-3 or TRBV12-4 to TRBJ2-2, with D hard to call. The CDR3 totals 12 residues. V lost 4 bases and J lost 5, with 5 bases in between. The CDR3 spells CASSSPTGELFF. CDR3 nucleotides: TGTGCCAGCAGTTCCCCAACCGGGGAGCTGTTTTTT.

Regarding this clonotype: Possible read error: a much larger clone is one base away. The CDR3 ends on some other residue instead of the conserved phenylalanine or tryptophan, so this is likely a read error. The chain links TRBV20-1 to TRBJ1-1; D unresolved. This CDR3 region has 13 residues. Germline CDR1 is DFQATT and CDR2 is SNEGSKA (reference sequence). Between the trimmed V and J ends, which lost 2 bases and 2 bases, there was a span of 9 bases. The CDR3 loop is CSARNYLNTEAFI. CDR3 DNA sequence: TGCAGTGCTAGAAATTATTTAAACACTGAAGCTTTCATT.

In this sample, this clonotype turned up a few times. The chain combines TRBV28 with TRBJ2-2; D possibly corresponds to TRBD2 (5 bases). CDR3 length: 15 amino acids. Trimming took off 6 bases at V and 6 bases at J, with 17 bases between the two ends. The V gene's germline CDR1 is MDHEN and CDR2 SYDVKM. The CDR3 is CASSPGFASPGELFF. CDR3 nucleotides: TGTGCCAGCAGCCCGGGGTTCGCTAGTCCCGGGGAGCTGTTTTTT.

The chain is built from TRBV19 and TRBJ1-2; 7 bases are shared with TRBD1. This CDR3 region has 14 residues. Germline loops: CDR1 LNHDA, CDR2 SQIVND (reference sequence). Germline trimming cut 7 bases from V and 5 bases from J; bases unmatched to any gene: 10. CDR3 in DNA: TGTGCCAGTACCCCAAGGGGGCAGGGTTATGGCTACACCTTC. It codes for CASTPRGQGYGYTF.

In its sample, this clonotype was seen many times. The chain uses TRBV14 and TRBJ2-1; 11 bases agree with TRBD1. Germline V gene sequence: CDR1 SGHDN, CDR2 FVKESK. With 4 bases clipped from V and 3 bases from J, the junction kept 2 bases outside the gene matches. The length of the CDR3 is 15 residues. CDR3 DNA: TGTGCCAGCAGCCGGACAGGGGGCAACTACAATGAGCAGTTCTTC. Protein product: CASSRTGGNYNEQFF.

J is TRBJ1-2 and V is TRBV6-2 or TRBV6-3; 8 positions match TRBD1. Germline-derived CDR1 and CDR2 are MNHEY and SVGEGT. CDR3 size: 14 residues. V lost 6 bases to trimming and J lost 6 bases; unmatched junction nucleotides: 9. Here the CDR3 DNA reads TGTGCCAGCAGCTTGGACAGGGTGAGAGATGGCTACACCTTC. This gives the protein CASSLDRVRDGYTF.

This clonotype was counted many times. The junction departs from the called germline gene at one end, perhaps through a read error. The rearrangement uses TRBV5-1 and TRBJ2-1; TRBD2 aligns across 8 bases. Germline V gene data show CDR1 as SGHRS and CDR2 as YFSETQ. The CDR3 loop spans 16 amino acids. The CDR3 bases are TGCGCCAGCAGCGAACAAACTAGCGGCGTCTACGATGAGCAGTTCTTC. Its translation is CASSEQTSGVYDEQFF.

In this sample, this clonotype turned up many times. V usage is TRBV20-1 and J usage is TRBJ2-1; D perhaps matches TRBD1 (6 bases). This CDR3 region has 16 residues. Trimming stripped 3 bases from V and 0 bases from J, with 15 bases between. The germline CDR1 and CDR2 sequences are DFQATT and SNEGSKA (reference sequence). CDR3 loop: CSARVGQPSSYNEQFF. The CDR3 nucleotides read TGCAGTGCTAGGGTCGGACAGCCTAGCTCCTACAATGAGCAGTTCTTC.

This clonotype came up a few times. A much more abundant neighbour one base away suggests this may be a read error. The chain joins TRBV28 to TRBJ2-7; D remains ambiguous. Germline values: CDR1 MDHEN, CDR2 SYDVKM. Trimming left V 3 bases short and J 3 bases short, with 6 bases between. The CDR3 runs to 12 residues. DNA for the CDR3: TGTGCCAGCAGTTTCCGAAACTACGAGCAGTACTTC. It specifies CASSFRNYEQYF.

This clonotype has more than one count but fewer than ten. A read error may be the cause here, since a much bigger clone is one base away. Since no conserved phenylalanine or tryptophan closes the CDR3, a read error is the likely cause. This chain uses TRBV7-9 with TRBJ1-1, with D perhaps TRBD1 (6 bases). Germline CDR1 is SEHNR and CDR2 is FQNEAQ (reference sequence). Trimming stripped 4 bases from V and 4 bases from J, with 13 bases between. This CDR3 comprises 14 residues. CDR3 loop: CASSSSNRVTEAFS. The CDR3 region has the DNA TGTGCCAGCAGCTCATCCAACAGGGTCACTGAAGCTTTCTCT.

At least ten counts were recorded for this clonotype. V usage is TRBV7-3 and J usage is TRBJ2-1, with TRBD2 identical over 11 bases. Germline loops: CDR1 SGHTA, CDR2 FQGTGA. This CDR3 comprises 20 residues. The V and J ends lost 3 bases and 0 bases, in that order; junction bases with no gene match: 13. CDR3 DNA sequence: TGTGCCAGCAGCTTCAGGGGGGGGACTAGCGGTTCGAGCTCCTACAATGAGCAGTTCTTC. Translation: CASSFRGGTSGSSSYNEQFF.

This clonotype was detected many times. The CDR3 bases are TGTGCCAGTACCGGAGCCTATTGGGATTTCTTC. This sequence encodes CASTGAYWDFF. The chain is built from TRBV19 and TRBJ2-1; D not certain. This CDR3 is 11 amino acids long. CDR1 and CDR2 from the germline V gene are LNHDA and SQIVND (reference sequence). V dropped 7 bases and J dropped 16 bases, with 17 bases sitting between them.

This clonotype was counted at least ten times. The chain couples TRBV7-6 to TRBJ2-1; no clear D gene. Germline CDR1 is SGHVS and CDR2 is FNYEAQ. With 5 bases removed from V and 5 bases from J, the gap between germline ends came to 13 bases. The CDR3 loop spans 14 amino acids. The CDR3 loop is CASSPAQIDNEQFF. Written as DNA, the CDR3 is TGTGCCAGCAGCCCCGCCCAGATTGACAATGAGCAGTTCTTC.

In this sample, this clonotype turned up many times. V is TRBV27 and J is TRBJ2-1, with D possibly being TRBD1 (7 bases). Trimming took off 2 bases at V and 4 bases at J, with 18 bases between the two ends. CDR3 length: 17 residues. Germline V gene data show CDR1 as MNHEY and CDR2 as SMNVEV (reference sequence). The CDR3 DNA follows: TGTGCCAGCAGTTTAAGGCAGGGGGGCCTCCCTTACAATGAGCAGTTCTTC. Translation gives CASSLRQGGLPYNEQFF.

This clonotype was counted at least ten times. The chain couples TRBV6-6 to TRBJ2-5; tentatively, D is TRBD2 (6 bases). Germline-derived CDR1 and CDR2 are MNHNY and SVGAGI (reference sequence). The V and J ends lost 6 bases and 1 base respectively, with 9 bases between them. CDR3 size: 13 residues. CDR3 loop: CASSGGLQETQYF. As DNA, the CDR3 is TGTGCCAGCAGCGGAGGGCTCCAAGAGACCCAGTACTTC.

Notes on this clonotype: Because it lacks the conserved phenylalanine or tryptophan at the end, this CDR3 is likely a read error. It is unclear where the CDR3 begins or ends on the DNA, so no DNA is shown, and the CDR3 is as TCRdb lists it. V gene TRBV6-6 combines with J gene TRBJ2-1; the D call of TRBD2 is as the table states it, not checked on the DNA. Germline loops: CDR1 MNHNY, CDR2 SVGAGI (reference sequence). Both ends counted, the CDR3 spans 14 residues. The CDR3 protein is CASSYGQGGDEQSL.

This clonotype was detected ten times or more. The chain uses TRBV12-3 or TRBV12-4 and TRBJ1-2; TRBD1 agrees at 10 bases. The length of the CDR3 is 15 residues. Trimming cost V 2 bases and J 6 bases; bases outside gene matches: 6. Here the CDR3 reads CASSLSDRGHDGYTF. As DNA, the CDR3 is TGTGCCAGCAGTTTATCCGACAGGGGGCACGATGGCTACACCTTC.

This clonotype was found many times. This rearrangement joins TRBV7-9 to TRBJ2-3, with D possibly matching TRBD2 (5 bases). The length of the CDR3 is 14 residues. CDR1 SEHNR and CDR2 FQNEAQ come from the germline V gene (reference sequence). Trimming removed 3 bases at V and 4 bases at J, with 11 bases between. This CDR3 reads CASSFSGGADTQYF. The DNA for the CDR3 is TGTGCCAGCAGCTTCTCCGGAGGAGCAGATACGCAGTATTTT.

A word on this clonotype: A much larger clone lies one base from this, so it may be a read error. This chain links TRBV4-1 with TRBJ2-7, with D possibly TRBD2 on 5 matching bases. V dropped 1 base and J dropped 7 bases, with 8 bases sitting between them. CDR1 is MGHRA, CDR2 YSYEKL, per germline. The CDR3 contains 12 residues. The CDR3 sequence is CASSQGSGEQYF. CDR3 DNA: TGCGCCAGCAGCCAAGGCTCGGGGGAGCAGTACTTC.

There are a few counts of this clonotype. This chain connects TRBV4-1 to TRBJ2-7; TRBD1 aligns across 7 bases. V lost 0 bases and J lost 4; bases outside the gene matches: 6. Germline V lookup: CDR1 MGHRA, CDR2 YSYEKL. The CDR3 runs to 15 residues. CDR3 coding DNA: TGCGCCAGCAGCCAAGAACGACAGGGTATGTACGAGCAGTACTTC. It yields the protein CASSQERQGMYEQYF.

This clonotype occurred many times. The gene calls are TRBV24-1 and TRBJ2-2; 8 bases are a match to TRBD2. Germline lookup yields CDR1 KGHDR and CDR2 SFDVKD. The CDR3 loop spans 18 amino acids. V gave up 1 base and J gave up 5 bases; unmatched junction bases: 11. The CDR3: CATSDFLSSGGRTGELFF. The DNA of the CDR3 is TGTGCCACCAGTGATTTCCTCTCGTCGGGGGGGAGGACCGGGGAGCTGTTTTTT.